This T cell receptor (beta chain) was profiled in a study of neurological immune-mediated disorders. In this sample, this clonotype turned up many times. MiXCR, run by TCRdb on the 5' RACE reads, gives a single entry per CDR3 protein. Here the sample spans some 33,000 distinct CDR3 sequences, approximately 1.5% being singletons. The sample was PBMCs. This clonotype originated in a woman aged 25 to 39 with multiple sclerosis.

The DNA for the CDR3 is TGCAGTGCTAGAGGAACGGGGGGACCAGATACGCAGTATTTT. Protein sequence: CSARGTGGPDTQYF. This chain links TRBV20-1 with TRBJ2-3, with 7 bases fitting TRBD2. Germline loops: CDR1 DFQATT, CDR2 SNEGSKA (reference sequence). This CDR3 has 14 residues. With V trimmed by 1 base and J by 4 bases, 5 bases remained unmatched.